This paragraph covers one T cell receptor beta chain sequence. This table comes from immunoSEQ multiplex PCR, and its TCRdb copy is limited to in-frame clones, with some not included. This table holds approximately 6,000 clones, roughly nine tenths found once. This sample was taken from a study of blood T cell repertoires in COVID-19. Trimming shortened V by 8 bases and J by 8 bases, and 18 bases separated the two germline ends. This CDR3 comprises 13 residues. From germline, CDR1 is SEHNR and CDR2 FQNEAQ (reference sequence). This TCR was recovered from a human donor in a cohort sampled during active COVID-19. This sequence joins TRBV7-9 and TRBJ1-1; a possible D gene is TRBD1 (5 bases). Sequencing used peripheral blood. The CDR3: CASGIQGRTEAFF. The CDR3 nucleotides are TGTGCCAGCGGAATCCAGGGAAGGACAGAAGCTTTCTTT.